Below, 31 T cell receptor beta chains from the same sample are listed, as sequenced in a study of glioma-infiltrating T cells. The iRepertoire nested amplicon-rescue multiplex PCR amplified TCR alpha and beta CDR3s from RNA. TCRdb re-called the multiplex PCR reads through MiXCR, storing one row per CDR3 protein. This sample carries around 97,000 distinct CDR3 sequences, around 31% of them seen once, and the ten largest clones take less than 55%. The sequenced sample consisted of glioma tissue, nonneoplastic brain tissue, or PBMCs (not recorded which). These receptors were taken from a human donor with low-grade glioma or glioblastoma, undergoing nonglioma brain surgery, or in good health (not recorded which).

This clonotype was seen repeatedly, ten times or more. This chain uses TRBV7-2 with TRBJ1-1; D unclear. The CDR3 loop spans 13 amino acids. V dropped 5 bases and J dropped 1 base, with 8 bases sitting between them. Germline V CDR1 and CDR2: SGHTA, FQGNSA. Here the CDR3 DNA reads TGTGCCAGCAGCCCCCAGGAGAACACTGAAGCTTTCTTT. Translating gives CASSPQENTEAFF. Combining the CDR3 with reference TRBV7-2 and TRBJ1-1 gives the whole variable domain GAGVSQSPSNKVTEKGKDVELRCDPISGHTALYWYRQSLGQGLEFLIYFQGNSAPDKSGLPSDRFSAERTGGSVSTLTIQRTQQEDSAVYLCASSPQENTEAFFGQGTRLTVV.

At least ten counts were recorded for this clonotype. This chain links TRBV19 with TRBJ2-3; D perhaps matches TRBD2 (5 bases). V was pared by 6 bases and J by 5 bases, with 9 bases between. The CDR3 is made up of 12 amino acids. Germline assignment: CDR1 LNHDA and CDR2 SQIVND (reference sequence). The CDR3 protein is CASRGSGDTQYF. CDR3 DNA sequence: TGTGCCAGTAGAGGAAGCGGAGATACGCAGTATTTT.

This clonotype was picked up many times. The chain is built from TRBV20-1 and TRBJ2-1; 11 nucleotides agree with TRBD2. This CDR3 is built from 13 residues. From germline, CDR1 is DFQATT and CDR2 SNEGSKA (reference sequence). With V trimmed by 3 bases and J by 7 bases, 2 bases remained unmatched. The CDR3 loop reads CSARLAGGNEQFF. In DNA, the CDR3 is TGCAGTGCTAGGCTAGCGGGGGGAAATGAGCAGTTCTTC.

This clonotype has at least ten counts. The chain links TRBV28 to TRBJ2-5; 7 bases are shared with TRBD1. The V segment lost 10 bases and the J segment 3 bases; nucleotides outside the gene matches: 8. This CDR3 has 13 amino acids. Germline assignment: CDR1 MDHEN and CDR2 SYDVKM. The CDR3 here is CATNPGTEETQYF. DNA for the CDR3: TGTGCCACCAATCCCGGGACAGAAGAGACCCAGTACTTC.

This clonotype was counted once. This may be a read error, as it is one base from a much larger clone. The gene calls are TRBV6-1 and TRBJ2-5, with a possible D match to TRBD1 (6 bases). Germline V CDR1 and CDR2: MNHNS, SASEGT. This CDR3 is 15 amino acids long. As DNA, the CDR3 is TGTGCCAACAGTGAAGCAGGGGCGAGGGGGGAGACCCAGTACTTC. The encoded protein is CANSEAGARGETQYF.

A note on this clonotype: Mismatch with germline at one junction end may stem from a read error. The rearrangement links TRBV4-3 to TRBJ1-5; D unresolved. The CDR3 totals 13 residues. The germline CDR1 and CDR2 sequences are LGHNA and YSLEER. CDR3 in amino acids: CASSLKVDQAQHF. The CDR3 DNA reads TGCGCCAGCAGCTTAAAGGTCGATCAGGCCCAGCATTTT.

The CDR3 sequence is CASSPNRVNEQYF. CDR3 sequence (DNA): TGTGCCAGCAGCCCCAACAGGGTGAACGAGCAGTACTTC. V is TRBV7-8 and J is TRBJ2-7; possibly TRBD1 for D (6 bases). V lost 5 bases, J lost 5 bases, and 13 bases lay in between. Germline CDR1 SGHVS, CDR2 FQNEAQ. The CDR3 runs 13 residues.

This clonotype has a count of ten or more. This chain uses TRBV27 with TRBJ1-5; D is unclear. Germline V CDR1 and CDR2: MNHEY, SMNVEV (reference sequence). Trimming left V 2 bases short and J 4 bases short, with 9 bases between. The CDR3 loop spans 14 amino acids. The CDR3 coding sequence is TGTGCCAGCAGTTTACATGGATTAAATCAGCCCCAGCATTTT. Translating it yields CASSLHGLNQPQHF.

About this clonotype itself: Since a much larger clone is just one base distant, this may be a read error. The genes are TRBV14 and TRBJ2-1; D is uncertain. Trimming shortened V by 4 bases and J by 13 bases, and 20 bases separated the two germline ends. The CDR3 loop spans 14 amino acids. Germline CDR1 is SGHDN and CDR2 is FVKESK. Here the CDR3 reads CASSPTTIPGDQFF. CDR3 bases: TGTGCCAGCAGCCCTACTACCATCCCCGGAGATCAGTTCTTC.

This clonotype was detected a few times. The chain recombines TRBV19 with TRBJ2-7; 9 bases line up with TRBD1. With 10 bases clipped from V and 3 bases from J, the junction kept 10 bases outside the gene matches. The CDR3 consists of 14 residues. Germline V gene lookup returns CDR1 LNHDA and CDR2 SQIVND (reference sequence). CDR3 region: CATSAGQGIYEQYF. The CDR3 DNA reads as TGTGCCACTTCGGCGGGACAGGGAATCTACGAGCAGTACTTC.

As regards this clonotype: The germline gene is not matched at one end of the junction; a read error may be the cause. Here the CDR3 DNA reads TGTGCCAGCAGCTTAGGGCAACCTGAAGAGACCCGGTACTTC. Translating gives CASSLGQPEETRYF. The rearrangement links TRBV7-2 to TRBJ2-5; D unresolved. From germline, CDR1 is SGHTA and CDR2 FQGNSA. This CDR3 contains 14 residues.

There are many counts of this clonotype. The chain is built from TRBV3-1 and TRBJ2-7; no reliable D call. The germline CDR1 and CDR2 sequences are LGHDT and YNNKEL (reference sequence). The CDR3 totals 12 residues. The V and J ends lost 5 bases and 3 bases respectively, with 8 bases between them. The CDR3 bases are TGTGCCAGCAGCAGACTCGACTACGAGCAGTACTTC. This encodes CASSRLDYEQYF.

The sample holds many counts of this clonotype. The chain joins TRBV18 to TRBJ1-5; D possibly corresponds to TRBD1 (5 bases). The germline V gene encodes CDR1 KGHSH and CDR2 LQKENI. The V end lost 1 base, the J end lost 4 bases, and 11 bases lay between the germline ends. CDR3 size: 15 residues. DNA of the CDR3: TGTGCCAGCTCACCACGGACAAATCAAAATCAGCCCCAGCATTTT. Translating it yields CASSPRTNQNQPQHF.

This clonotype was detected ten times or more. This sequence joins TRBV28 and TRBJ2-1; D gene ambiguous. The CDR3 totals 14 residues. CDR1 is MDHEN, CDR2 SYDVKM, per germline. The ends were cut back, 4 bases at V and 8 bases at J, with 15 bases in the middle. Here the CDR3 DNA reads TGTGCCAGCAGTTCCCCGGGTTTTGTAGATGAGCAGTTCTTC. Amino acids: CASSSPGFVDEQFF.

This clonotype was counted many times. The gene calls are TRBV15 and TRBJ2-7; 7 bases agree with TRBD1. Germline assignment: CDR1 LNHNV and CDR2 YYDKDF (reference sequence). CDR3 length: 14 amino acids. J gave up 8 bases and V 0 bases, and 7 bases lay outside the gene matches. The CDR3 DNA is TGTGCCACCAGCAGAGATTCCCAGGGGGTTAAGCAGTACTTC. Its protein is CATSRDSQGVKQYF. Complete variable domain (other parts from reference TRBV15 and TRBJ2-7): DAMVIQNPRYQVTQFGKPVTLSCSQTLNHNVMYWYQQKSSQAPKLLFHYYDKDFNNEADTPDNFQSRRPNTSFCFLDIRSPGLGDTAMYLCATSRDSQGVKQYFGPGTRLTVT.

This clonotype was seen at least ten times. The chain is built from TRBV19 and TRBJ1-1, with D perhaps TRBD1 (5 bases). CDR1 is LNHDA and CDR2 is SQIVND in the germline V gene (reference sequence). V shed 4 bases and J shed 3 bases, with 27 bases lying between them. The CDR3 sequence is 19 residues long. CDR3 in DNA: TGTGCCAGTAGTAGGGGCTTGGAGGACATCTGGGATCGTGACACTGAAGCTTTCTTT. It codes for CASSRGLEDIWDRDTEAFF.

Remarks on this clonotype: A read error may explain this, as a much larger clone is one base away. The chain employs TRBV20-1 and TRBJ1-5, with D maybe TRBD1 (6 bases). CDR1 and CDR2 (germline): DFQATT, SNEGSKA (reference sequence). The CDR3 length is 15 residues. V lost 6 bases, J lost 0 bases, and 15 bases lay in between. The chain's CDR3 is CSATEQGHSNQPQHF. The CDR3 nucleotides read TGCAGTGCCACGGAACAGGGCCATAGCAATCAGCCCCAGCATTTT.

Details on this clonotype: One base away lies a much larger clone, so this may be a sequencing read error. V usage is TRBV7-2 and J usage is TRBJ2-3; D is uncertain. Between the trimmed V and J ends, which lost 5 bases and 2 bases, there was a span of 8 bases. CDR1 is SGHTA and CDR2 is FQGNSA in the germline V gene. The CDR3 has 13 amino acids. In nucleotides, the CDR3 is TGTGCCAGCAGCGATATGGTCACAGATACGCAGTATTTT. Amino acid sequence: CASSDMVTDTQYF.

This clonotype was recorded many times. The chain joins TRBV6-1 to TRBJ2-2; D not resolved. Trimming pared 7 bases from V and 1 base from J, leaving 10 bases between. This CDR3 region has 14 residues. The germline gives CDR1 MNHNS, CDR2 SASEGT. The CDR3 nucleotides read TGTGCCAGCACTCCCGGCATGAACACCGGGGAGCTGTTTTTT. Translating gives CASTPGMNTGELFF.

This clonotype was recorded at least ten times. CDR3 amino acids: CASSLEGQGNQPQHF. The CDR3, as DNA: TGTGCCAGCAGCTTAGAGGGACAGGGCAATCAGCCCCAGCATTTT. This chain uses TRBV7-2 with TRBJ1-5; 8 positions agree with TRBD1. The CDR3 is made up of 15 amino acids. From germline, CDR1 is SGHTA and CDR2 FQGNSA. With V trimmed by 1 base and J by 2 bases, 1 base remained unmatched.

The rearrangement links TRBV4-3 to TRBJ2-3; tentative D call: TRBD1 (5 bases). Germline V gives CDR1 LGHNA, CDR2 YSLEER. Trimming stripped 1 base from V and 0 bases from J, with 8 bases between. The CDR3 is made up of 15 amino acids. Here the CDR3 DNA reads TGCGCCAGCAGCCAAGTTGACAGTAGCACAGATACGCAGTATTTT. This translates into CASSQVDSSTDTQYF.

V and J are TRBV29-1 and TRBJ1-4; no firm D call. V was cut by 6 bases and J by 5 bases, with 13 bases left in between. The V gene's germline CDR1 is SQVTM and CDR2 ANQGSEA. The CDR3 is 13 residues long. The DNA of the CDR3 is TGCAGCGTGCAGGACGGGGTAAATGAAAAACTGTTTTTT. Translated: CSVQDGVNEKLFF. Full variable domain (remainder filled in from reference TRBV29-1 and TRBJ1-4): SAVISQKPSRDICQRGTSLTIQCQVDSQVTMMFWYRQQPGQSLTLIATANQGSEATYESGFVIDKFPISRPNLTFSTLTVSNMSPEDSSIYLCSVQDGVNEKLFFGSGTQLSVL.

This clonotype was counted at least ten times. This chain uses TRBV5-4 with TRBJ2-5; D perhaps matches TRBD2 (6 bases). Germline V gene lookup returns CDR1 SGHNT and CDR2 YYREEE (reference sequence). Trimming pared 2 bases from V and 2 bases from J, leaving 10 bases between. The CDR3 contains 14 residues. This chain's CDR3 is CASSLRLAQETQYF. DNA for the CDR3: TGTGCCAGCAGCTTACGGCTAGCGCAAGAGACCCAGTACTTC.

At least ten counts were recorded for this clonotype. V and J are TRBV7-9 and TRBJ1-1; TRBD1 agrees at 7 bases. V lost 1 base and J lost 0; bases outside the gene matches: 11. This CDR3 contains 18 residues. Per germline, CDR1 SEHNR and CDR2 FQNEAQ (reference sequence). CDR3 coding DNA: TGTGCCAGCAGCTTAGTCCTCACAGGGGAGGTCATGAACACTGAAGCTTTCTTT. It yields the protein CASSLVLTGEVMNTEAFF.

The chain links TRBV29-1 to TRBJ2-7; D remains unclear. Between the trimmed V and J ends, which lost 5 bases and 5 bases, there was a span of 7 bases. CDR1 SQVTM and CDR2 ANQGSEA come from the germline V gene. The CDR3 consists of 10 residues. The CDR3 sequence: CSVLWDEQYF. Here the CDR3 DNA reads TGCAGCGTTCTTTGGGACGAGCAGTACTTC.

Concerning this clonotype: A much larger clone sits a single nucleotide away, making a read error possible. The chain joins TRBV2 to TRBJ1-1; unclear D gene. CDR1 SNHLY and CDR2 FYNNEI come from the germline V gene. This CDR3 is built from 15 residues. Deletions cut 7 bases from V and 1 base from J, with 16 bases between. The CDR3 loop is CASMRQSAANTEAFF. The DNA for the CDR3 is TGTGCCAGCATGCGCCAGTCGGCTGCGAACACTGAAGCTTTCTTT.

This clonotype is a singleton in its sample. Since a much larger clone is just one base distant, this may be a read error. The genes are TRBV27 and TRBJ2-2, with D unresolved. This CDR3 comprises 12 residues. Germline V CDR1 and CDR2: MNHEY, SMNVEV (reference sequence). CDR3 loop: CAGSPQAGELFF. In DNA, the CDR3 is TGTGCCGGCAGTCCACAAGCCGGGGAGCTGTTTTTT.

Worth noting for this clonotype: This may come from a read error, since a much larger clone is one base off. This chain connects TRBV6-2 or TRBV6-3 to TRBJ2-1; the D is unclear. The CDR3 is 13 residues long. CDR1 is MNHEY, CDR2 SVGEGT, per germline. With 7 bases removed from V and 2 bases from J, the gap between germline ends came to 9 bases. The CDR3 protein is CASNRIPYNEQFF. CDR3 in DNA: TGTGCCAGCAATCGGATCCCCTACAATGAGCAGTTCTTC.

This clonotype was seen at least ten times. The DNA for the CDR3 is TGCAGCGGGGATCTAAGGGAAGCTTTCTTT. This encodes CSGDLREAFF. The chain employs TRBV29-1 and TRBJ1-1; D is unresolved. Per the germline V gene, CDR1 is SQVTM and CDR2 is ANQGSEA. The CDR3 is 10 residues long. Trimming cost V 7 bases and J 8 bases, with 11 bases left between them.

Of note for this clonotype: Since the CDR3 does not end with the conserved phenylalanine or tryptophan, this likely comes from a read error. The chain has TRBV28 and TRBJ2-7; the D call may be TRBD1 or TRBD2 (5 bases each). Germline values: CDR1 MDHEN, CDR2 SYDVKM. This CDR3 has 15 residues. V lost 6 bases to trimming and J lost 4 bases, with 19 bases between them. The CDR3 DNA follows: TGTGCCAGCAGCGGGGACGGACACCTTTTTTACGAGCAGTACCTC. This encodes CASSGDGHLFYEQYL.

Of note for this clonotype: Given a much more abundant clone one base away, this may be a read error. The rearrangement links TRBV3-1 to TRBJ2-7, with TRBD2 matching 8 bases. The DNA end is more similar to TRBJ2-5, so the J call may be wrong. Germline CDR1 reads LGHDT; CDR2 reads YNNKEL (reference sequence). The CDR3 loop spans 14 amino acids. CDR3 coding DNA: TGTGCCAGCAGCCAGAATAGCGGGGATGAGACCCAGTACTTC. Its translation: CASSQNSGDETQYF.